This is a list of T cell receptor beta chains from one sample in a study of T-cell memory formation after mild COVID-19. TCRdb passed the 5' RACE reads through MiXCR, listing each CDR3 protein once. The sample holds 140,000 or so distinct CDR3 sequences, 5.5% to 7% seen once. Specimen: PBMCs or a T cell subset sorted from them (not recorded which). The receptor source for this set is an adult woman who had mild COVID-19 (a few samples of this study predate the infection). Cell type and time point are not known. Both conserved end residues are part of each CDR3.

J gene | V gene | CDR3 protein
TRBJ1-2 | TRBV12-3/TRBV12-4 | CASSLLTGGSGYTF
TRBJ2-5 | TRBV5-1 | CASSLDGFRQETQYF
TRBJ2-7 | TRBV11-3 | CASSHRGTSGSYEQYF
TRBJ2-7 | TRBV7-9 | CASSSQRYEQYF
TRBJ1-2 | TRBV5-1 | CASSPEPTGRGNYGYTF
TRBJ2-5 | TRBV29-1 | CSVVVSETQYF
TRBJ2-1 | TRBV5-1 | CASSLGEDRVEFF
TRBJ1-5 | TRBV5-1 | CASSLDTGGNQPQHF
TRBJ2-3 | TRBV9 | CASSVGVRDTQYF
TRBJ1-2 | TRBV5-6 | CASSLKSAYGYTF
TRBJ2-7 | TRBV19 | CASRGLGTGGYEQYF
TRBJ2-1 | TRBV9 | CASSATGTFSYNEQLF
TRBJ2-5 | TRBV9 | CASSGSGRAGETQYF
TRBJ1-1 | TRBV6-6 | CASRTRDALEAFF
TRBJ1-3 | TRBV12-3/TRBV12-4 | CASRPHPLSGNTIYF
TRBJ2-7 | TRBV6-5 | CASRQTSGSSYEQYF
TRBJ1-5 | TRBV30 | CAWSNGPQPQHF
TRBJ2-7 | TRBV18 | CASSQGLSGAHSYEQYF
TRBJ2-1 | TRBV29-1 | CSVTPGQGWYNEQFF
TRBJ2-3 | TRBV4-3 | CASSQDKRPGTDTQYF
TRBJ1-6 | TRBV2 | CASRDRQGGAGNTLHF
TRBJ2-1 | TRBV10-3 | CAISEGLAAYNEQFF
TRBJ1-2 | TRBV14 | CASSQGIGYGYTF
TRBJ1-1 | TRBV12-3/TRBV12-4 | CASRETGTGVYTEAFF
TRBJ1-3 | TRBV7-8 | CASSGGGNIAGNTIYF